Listed here are 29 T cell receptor beta chains from one sample, sequenced in a study of regulatory T cells in long-lasting Graves disease. Time point in this sample: newly diagnosed GD, antithyroid drugs for less than 3 months. PBMC RNA served as the TCR library source. Researchers made TCR beta libraries by using iRepertoire HTBI primers and running Arm-PCR on CDR3 regions. Via MiXCR, TCRdb re-called the multiplex PCR reads, giving one row per CDR3 protein. The sample includes 200,000 to 250,000 distinct CDR3 sequences, roughly 20% of them seen just once. These data were also filed under a second study, of T cells in Graves' hyperthyroidism and ophthalmopathy.

The source was peripheral blood mononuclear cells (PBMCs), collected at new diagnosis, from a patient treated with antithyroid drugs. The receptors stem from a woman between 25 and 40 years old with Graves disease.

This clonotype was recorded a few times. V is TRBV3-1 and J is TRBJ2-1; 12 bases line up with TRBD1. Germline loops: CDR1 LGHDT, CDR2 YNNKEL (reference sequence). After removal of 4 bases from V and 7 bases from J, the junction contained 14 bases not matched to a gene. The CDR3 is 18 amino acids. CDR3 nucleotide sequence: TGTGCCAGCAGCCGAACTCCTCCCGGGACAGGGGGCTCGAATGAGCAGTTCTTC. This sequence encodes CASSRTPPGTGGSNEQFF.

As regards this clonotype: This may come from a read error, since a much larger clone is one base off. The chain employs TRBV7-2 and TRBJ2-3; perhaps TRBD1 as D (7 bases). The CDR3 is 17 amino acids. The V gene's germline CDR1 is SGHTA and CDR2 FQGNSA. The V end lost 3 bases, the J end lost 8 bases, and 24 bases lay between the germline ends. The chain's CDR3 is CASSLAMDRLGGGTQYF. As DNA, the CDR3 is TGTGCCAGCAGCTTGGCAATGGACAGGTTGGGGGGCGGTACGCAGTATTTT.

Concerning this clonotype: One end of the junction fails to match germline, which may point to a read error. V gene TRBV5-1 combines with J gene TRBJ2-5; 7 nucleotides match TRBD2. The germline V gene has CDR1 SGHRS and CDR2 YFSETQ. This CDR3 comprises 15 residues. The CDR3 here is CASSLYIGGSGTQYF. CDR3 coding DNA: TGTGCCAGCAGCTTGTATATCGGGGGGTCCGGGACCCAGTACTTC. The whole variable domain, filled in from reference TRBV5-1 and TRBJ2-5, reads KAGVTQTPRYLIKTRGQQVTLSCSPISGHRSVSWYQQTPGQGLQFLFEYFSETQRNKGNFPGRFSGRQFSNSRSEMNVSTLELGDSALYLCASSLYIGGSGTQYFGPGTRLLVL.

This clonotype was seen at least ten times. The rearrangement links TRBV3-1 to TRBJ1-1; 7 bases agree with TRBD1. Germline V gene data show CDR1 as LGHDT and CDR2 as YNNKEL (reference sequence). With V trimmed by 3 bases and J by 2 bases, 9 bases remained unmatched. The CDR3 totals 16 residues. The CDR3 DNA sequence: TGTGCCAGCAGCCATCAGACAGGGAGGCTTAACACTGAAGCTTTCTTT. This codes for CASSHQTGRLNTEAFF.

This clonotype was seen at least ten times. The chain has TRBV6-2 or TRBV6-3 and TRBJ1-2; weak D call: TRBD1 (5 bases). Deletions cut 2 bases from V and 2 bases from J, with 6 bases between. The CDR3 sequence is 13 residues long. CDR1 is MNHEY, CDR2 SVGEGT, per germline. CDR3 loop: CASSYEGNYGYTF. CDR3 coding DNA: TGTGCCAGCAGTTACGAGGGGAACTATGGCTACACCTTC.

This clonotype was picked up many times. The V and J genes are TRBV29-1 and TRBJ1-1, with a possible D match to TRBD1 (5 bases). The length of the CDR3 is 14 residues. Trimming shortened V by 3 bases and J by 4 bases, and 15 bases separated the two germline ends. Germline lookup yields CDR1 SQVTM and CDR2 ANQGSEA. CDR3 in amino acids: CSVEGEVRGTEAFF. The CDR3 DNA sequence: TGCAGCGTTGAGGGGGAGGTACGCGGCACTGAAGCTTTCTTT.

The table lists this clonotype with many counts. The CDR3, as DNA: TGTGCCAGCAGTCGAAAACCCGGGACAGGGAAGGCCGGGGAGCTGTTTTTT. Amino acids: CASSRKPGTGKAGELFF. The chain couples TRBV6-1 to TRBJ2-2; 9 nucleotides line up with TRBD1. Trimming took 5 bases from V and 6 from J; bases not matched to a gene: 13. Germline values: CDR1 MNHNS, CDR2 SASEGT. The CDR3 loop spans 17 amino acids.

There are many counts of this clonotype. This chain joins TRBV12-3 or TRBV12-4 and TRBJ2-7; D call uncertain. The CDR3 is 13 amino acids. V lost 8 bases and J 4 bases, leaving 15 bases between the germline ends. CDR3 region: CASSTPLGYEQYF. In DNA, the CDR3 is TGTGCCAGCTCAACCCCCTTGGGGTACGAGCAGTACTTC.

Many counts were recorded for this clonotype. V and J are TRBV25-1 and TRBJ2-7; TRBD2 might be the D (6 bases). The germline V gene encodes CDR1 MGHDK and CDR2 SYGVNS. There are 14 residues in the CDR3. Trimming left V 5 bases short and J 2 bases short, with 13 bases between. The CDR3 reads CASSPPGLPYEQYF. Here the CDR3 DNA reads TGTGCCAGCAGTCCCCCGGGACTCCCCTACGAGCAGTACTTC.

The rearrangement links TRBV12-3 or TRBV12-4 to TRBJ2-3; D is perhaps TRBD1 or TRBD2 (6 bases each). The V end was cut by 1 base, the J end by 1 base, with 18 bases between. The CDR3 runs to 18 residues. This chain's CDR3 is CASSLGRGIPLGTDTQYF. The DNA of the CDR3 is TGTGCCAGCAGTTTAGGGAGGGGGATCCCCCTGGGCACAGATACGCAGTATTTT.

The chain carries TRBV7-6 and TRBJ2-2; D unclear. This CDR3 region has 12 residues. V gave up 6 bases and J gave up 8 bases, with 10 bases separating them. In germline, CDR1 is SGHVS, CDR2 FNYEAQ. CDR3 coding DNA: TGTGCCAGCAGGGCAGATTTGGGGGAGCTGTTTTTT. Its protein product is CASRADLGELFF.

In this sample, this clonotype turned up many times. The chain has TRBV9 and TRBJ2-1, with D perhaps being TRBD1 or TRBD2 (5 bases each). This CDR3 has 14 amino acids. Germline CDR1 reads SGDLS; CDR2 reads YYNGEE. V was trimmed by 3 bases and J by 5 bases, leaving 12 bases between them. This CDR3 is CASSADGTDNEQFF. CDR3 bases: TGTGCCAGCAGCGCCGACGGGACCGACAATGAGCAGTTCTTC.

This clonotype was counted ten times or more. This sequence joins TRBV9 and TRBJ2-1; 8 bases agree with TRBD2. The germline V gene encodes CDR1 SGDLS and CDR2 YYNGEE. The CDR3 consists of 15 residues. Trimming removed 0 bases from V and 7 bases from J; junction bases left unmatched: 6. The DNA of the CDR3 is TGTGCCAGCAGCGTAGAAGGAGTAGCGGGGAATGAGCAGTTCTTC. Its protein product is CASSVEGVAGNEQFF. Variable domain in full (rest from reference TRBV9 and TRBJ2-1): DSGVTQTPKHLITATGQRVTLRCSPRSGDLSVYWYQQSLDQGLQFLIQYYNGEERAKGNILERFSAQQFPDLHSELNLSSLELGDSALYFCASSVEGVAGNEQFFGPGTRLTVL.

In this sample, this clonotype turned up a few times. The chain couples TRBV19 to TRBJ1-2, with 9 bases fitting TRBD1. Looked up from germline, CDR1 is LNHDA and CDR2 is SQIVND (reference sequence). The ends lost 10 bases at V and 4 bases at J; junction bases unmatched: 4. The CDR3 runs to 12 residues. CDR3 nucleotide sequence: TGTGCCACTGCGGACAGGGGCTATGGCTACACCTTC. It encodes CATADRGYGYTF.

V usage is TRBV4-1 and J usage is TRBJ2-7, with D maybe TRBD1 (6 bases). The germline V gene encodes CDR1 MGHRA and CDR2 YSYEKL. The CDR3 is made up of 15 amino acids. Trimming took 2 bases from V and 5 from J, leaving 16 bases between them. The CDR3: CASSQFSVRGDEQYF. The CDR3 nucleotides are TGCGCCAGCAGCCAATTTTCGGTCAGGGGCGACGAGCAGTACTTC.

This clonotype was observed many times. The chain has TRBV20-1 and TRBJ1-3; no clear D. The CDR3 has 12 residues. V was clipped by 1 base and J by 4 bases, with 5 bases between them. Germline V gene sequence: CDR1 DFQATT, CDR2 SNEGSKA (reference sequence). CDR3 sequence: CSARVRGNTIYF. CDR3 bases: TGCAGTGCTAGAGTCCGCGGAAACACCATATATTTT.

This clonotype occurred many times. The chain joins TRBV4-1 to TRBJ1-5, with no clear D. V gave up 0 bases and J gave up 0 bases, with 18 bases separating them. CDR1 is MGHRA, CDR2 YSYEKL, per germline. This CDR3 is built from 19 residues. The CDR3 nucleotides are TGCGCCAGCAGCCAAGATTCGAAGACCCCGGGAGTTAGCAATCAGCCCCAGCATTTT. Translation gives CASSQDSKTPGVSNQPQHF.

V and J are TRBV12-3 or TRBV12-4 and TRBJ2-2, with a tentative D call TRBD2 (5 bases). This CDR3 has 12 amino acids. With 7 bases removed from V and 7 bases from J, the gap between germline ends came to 10 bases. CDR3 sequence: CASTGDLGELFF. CDR3 coding DNA: TGTGCCAGCACCGGGGATCTCGGGGAGCTGTTTTTT.

This clonotype was counted many times. The chain employs TRBV6-2 or TRBV6-3 and TRBJ2-7; 13 bases match TRBD2. This CDR3 spans 16 amino acids. V lost 7 bases, J lost 2 bases, and 8 bases stayed unmatched. Germline V gene data show CDR1 as MNHEY and CDR2 as SVGEGT. The CDR3: CASTPGTSGIPYEQYF. CDR3 nucleotide sequence: TGTGCCAGCACTCCCGGGACTAGCGGGATTCCCTACGAGCAGTACTTC.

The chain carries TRBV7-3 and TRBJ1-6, with TRBD1 as a possible D gene (6 bases). The CDR3 sequence is 14 residues long. The germline V and J ends were trimmed by 5 bases and 9 bases, with 14 bases remaining between them. Looked up from germline, CDR1 is SGHTA and CDR2 is FQGTGA. The CDR3, as DNA: TGTGCCAGCAGCCCCGGGGCAGGGGTTTCACCCCTCCACTTT. As protein: CASSPGAGVSPLHF.

Notes on this clonotype: A read error may explain this, as a much larger clone is one base away. J is TRBJ2-2 and V is TRBV9, with TRBD2 matching over 7 bases. Looked up from germline, CDR1 is SGDLS and CDR2 is YYNGEE. This CDR3 has 15 amino acids. The V gene end was trimmed by 2 bases and the J gene end by 7 bases; junction bases not matched to a gene: 8. The CDR3 DNA sequence: TGTGCCAGCAGCGTCACAATTTCTAGCGGCGGGGAGCTGTTTTTT. Translating gives CASSVTISSGGELFF.

This clonotype appeared many times. The chain couples TRBV2 to TRBJ1-2; D gene unclear. The CDR3 contains 16 residues. Germline V lookup: CDR1 SNHLY, CDR2 FYNNEI. Trimming removed 2 bases from V and 4 bases from J, with 17 bases in between. The CDR3 DNA follows: TGTGCCAGCAGTGAATCTAAGCGCCCGCCCGTCTATGGCTACACCTTC. As protein: CASSESKRPPVYGYTF.

Regarding this clonotype: This sequence is one base from a far larger clone and is likely a read error. CDR3 in DNA: TGTGCCAGTAATAAAGGGAGACAGGACTCAACCCGGACTAGCGGGAGGCCATATGAGCAGTTCTTC. This translates into CASNKGRQDSTRTSGRPYEQFF. The rearrangement uses TRBV2 and TRBJ2-7, with 14 bases matching TRBD2. The J call may be mistaken, given a closer DNA end match to TRBJ2-1. CDR1 SNHLY and CDR2 FYNNEI come from the germline V gene. The CDR3 has 22 residues.

This clonotype was counted ten times or more. The rearrangement links TRBV29-1 to TRBJ1-4; D ambiguous. CDR3 length: 12 residues. Germline CDR1 and CDR2: SQVTM and ANQGSEA. V was pared by 5 bases and J by 7 bases, with 11 bases between. Written as DNA, the CDR3 is TGCAGCGTTAATCTTCTTGGTGAAAAACTGTTTTTT. Its protein product is CSVNLLGEKLFF.

This clonotype was found many times. The rearrangement uses TRBV28 and TRBJ2-2, with D hard to call. Germline V gene data show CDR1 as MDHEN and CDR2 as SYDVKM. V lost 3 bases and J 6 bases, leaving 8 bases between the germline ends. The CDR3 is made up of 13 amino acids. CDR3 coding DNA: TGTGCCAGCAGTTTCCCGCCGGCCGGGGAGCTGTTTTTT. Translation gives CASSFPPAGELFF.

The chain recombines TRBV4-1 with TRBJ2-6; a weak D match, TRBD2 (6 bases). CDR3 size: 17 residues. Trimming stripped 7 bases from V and 0 bases from J, with 16 bases between. Germline V lookup: CDR1 MGHRA, CDR2 YSYEKL. The CDR3 bases are TGCGCCAGCAACATCGGTCAGGGAGGCTCTGGGGCCAACGTCCTGACTTTC. Amino acid sequence: CASNIGQGGSGANVLTF.

This clonotype was seen ten or more times. V and J are TRBV4-2 and TRBJ1-5, with 8 nucleotides matching TRBD1. The V segment lost 4 bases and the J segment 5 bases; nucleotides outside the gene matches: 10. Germline lookup yields CDR1 LGHNA and CDR2 YNFKEQ. This CDR3 contains 16 residues. Written as DNA, the CDR3 is TGTGCCAGCAGCCCTTGGACAGGGAGGACGGATCAGCCCCAGCATTTT. Its protein is CASSPWTGRTDQPQHF.

In its sample, this clonotype was seen many times. The chain recombines TRBV9 with TRBJ1-2; 7 bases are shared with TRBD1. Trimming took 3 bases from V and 7 from J; bases not matched to a gene: 12. The CDR3 extends over 15 amino acids. Germline loops: CDR1 SGDLS, CDR2 YYNGEE. The chain's CDR3 is CASSANFGTDGGYTF. DNA of the CDR3: TGTGCCAGCAGCGCCAACTTCGGGACAGATGGTGGCTACACCTTC.

In its sample, this clonotype was seen many times. The V call is TRBV2, the J call TRBJ1-5; 9 bases line up with TRBD1. This CDR3 contains 17 residues. Germline V gives CDR1 SNHLY, CDR2 FYNNEI. The ends lost 5 bases at V and 4 bases at J; junction bases unmatched: 12. CDR3 protein: CASSTHSGGQGNQPQHF. The CDR3 nucleotides read TGTGCCAGCAGTACACACTCGGGGGGACAGGGTAATCAGCCCCAGCATTTT.